The 25 T cell receptor beta chains reported below all come from one sample, sequenced in a study of T cell repertoires in cytomegalovirus infection (dated by TCRdb to the late 2010s). The run used an Illumina HiSeq 1500. The raw public data were reprocessed by TCRdb itself: fastp quality trimming at Q25, MiXCR clonotype calling, in-frame beta chains only. Under each unique CDR3 protein, matching rows form one entry showing the most common genes and DNA. The sample table lists 380,000 or so distinct CDR3 sequences, about a third of them with a count of one. The ten most abundant clones make up approximately 15% of the sample. Their cognate antigens are unknown. The intended sense of this specimen's treatment or condition label: in vitro stimulation with specific CMV peptide epitopes to enrich CMV-specific T cells. The input for sequencing was cultured PBMCs, taken from culture after CMV antigen stimulation. All receptors come from a human donor in good health (CMV status not recorded). Some clones in this sample may be carry-over from other donors' samples.

This clonotype was seen at least ten times. This chain links TRBV11-2 with TRBJ2-7; D perhaps matches TRBD2 (5 bases). V lost 5 bases and J 3 bases, leaving 17 bases between the germline ends. This CDR3 has 15 residues. Germline assignment: CDR1 SGHAT and CDR2 FQNNGV. CDR3 sequence (DNA): TGTGCCAGCAGCGCCGGCACACTAGGAGGCTACGAGCAGTACTTC. Translated, it gives CASSAGTLGGYEQYF.

This clonotype was found a few times. The chain is built from TRBV7-2 and TRBJ2-6, with D maybe TRBD2 (5 bases). The V and J ends lost 4 bases and 5 bases respectively, with 9 bases between them. The germline V gene has CDR1 SGHTA and CDR2 FQGNSA. CDR3 length: 14 residues. The CDR3 loop reads CASSSRGRANVLTF. As DNA, the CDR3 is TGTGCCAGCAGCTCCCGGGGTAGGGCCAACGTCCTGACTTTC.

This clonotype was seen once. The chain links TRBV5-3 to TRBJ1-1; TRBD1 matches at 10 bases. TRBV5-3 is an ORF for which the function is uncertain. CDR3 length: 16 amino acids. Trimming at V came to 8 bases and at J to 0 bases, leaving 10 bases not matched to a gene. CDR3 bases: TGTGCCAGCAGCCCCGGGACAGGGGCGCTGAACACTGAAGCTTTCTTT. This encodes CASSPGTGALNTEAFF.

The rearrangement links TRBV27 to TRBJ2-5; D unresolved. The germline V gene has CDR1 MNHEY and CDR2 SMNVEV (reference sequence). This CDR3 region has 13 residues. Trimming removed 5 bases from V and 0 bases from J, with 7 bases in between. CDR3 in DNA: TGTGCCAGCAGTACCTCGTACCAAGAGACCCAGTACTTC. Translating it yields CASSTSYQETQYF.

This rearrangement joins TRBV7-8 to TRBJ2-2, with TRBD1 matching over 9 bases. The trim removed 6 bases at V and 2 bases at J, leaving 4 bases unmatched. The CDR3 has 15 amino acids. The germline V gene encodes CDR1 SGHVS and CDR2 FQNEAQ. The CDR3 is CASRKDRGNTGELFF. The DNA of the CDR3 is TGTGCCAGCAGGAAGGACAGGGGTAACACCGGGGAGCTGTTTTTT.

This sequence joins TRBV10-3 and TRBJ2-5; TRBD1 matches at 7 bases. Germline assignment: CDR1 ENHRY and CDR2 SYGVKD. The CDR3 loop spans 14 amino acids. V shed 10 bases and J 5 bases; nucleotides not matched to a gene: 13. CDR3 DNA sequence: TGTGCCACCGAAAACCCGGACAGGATCGAGACCCAGTACTTC. Its protein is CATENPDRIETQYF.

This clonotype was seen just once. This chain links TRBV19 with TRBJ1-6, with D possibly matching TRBD1 (6 bases). Germline V gene sequence: CDR1 LNHDA, CDR2 SQIVND (reference sequence). V was trimmed by 5 bases and J by 4 bases, leaving 12 bases between them. This CDR3 has 15 amino acids. Here the CDR3 DNA reads TGTGCCAGTAGTGACCGGACAGATTATAATTCACCCCTCCACTTT. Its protein is CASSDRTDYNSPLHF. Filled out from reference TRBV19 and TRBJ1-6, the complete variable domain reads DGGITQSPKYLFRKEGQNVTLSCEQNLNHDAMYWYRQDPGQGLRLIYYSQIVNDFQKGDIAEGYSVSREKKESFPLTVTSAQKNPTAFYLCASSDRTDYNSPLHFGNGTRLTVT.

This chain joins TRBV4-1 and TRBJ2-2; TRBD1 aligns across 9 bases. The germline CDR1 and CDR2 sequences are MGHRA and YSYEKL. The V and J ends lost 1 base and 7 bases, in that order; junction bases with no gene match: 4. The CDR3 runs to 15 residues. CDR3 amino acids: CASSQAGTGIGELFF. The CDR3 DNA reads TGCGCCAGCAGCCAAGCCGGGACAGGGATCGGGGAGCTGTTTTTT.

This clonotype was counted a few times. The rearrangement uses TRBV6-1 and TRBJ2-3, with 9 nucleotides matching TRBD2. V was clipped by 6 bases and J by 1 base; unmatched bases: 8. CDR3 length: 16 amino acids. Germline loops: CDR1 MNHNS, CDR2 SASEGT. The CDR3 DNA sequence: TGTGCCAGCAGCAGGGGGACTAGCCGAGGCACAGATACGCAGTATTTT. Translation: CASSRGTSRGTDTQYF.

This chain connects TRBV4-2 to TRBJ2-7; D might be TRBD1 (6 bases). Trimming pared 1 base from V and 1 base from J, leaving 11 bases between. The CDR3 is 15 amino acids. CDR1 and CDR2 (germline): LGHNA, YNFKEQ. In DNA, the CDR3 is TGTGCCAGCAGCCAAGCCTCGGACAGTTCCTACGAGCAGTACTTC. Translating it yields CASSQASDSSYEQYF.

The chain links TRBV25-1 to TRBJ2-1, with D hard to call. The germline V and J ends were trimmed by 6 bases and 9 bases, with 12 bases remaining between them. The CDR3 runs 12 residues. CDR1 and CDR2 (germline): MGHDK, SYGVNS. Written as DNA, the CDR3 is TGTGCCAGCAGCTACCCCGGTGGTGAGCAGTTCTTC. Its protein is CASSYPGGEQFF.

The genes are TRBV7-9 and TRBJ1-4; TRBD1 is a possible D gene (5 bases). CDR1 SEHNR and CDR2 FQNEAQ come from the germline V gene (reference sequence). The CDR3 has 15 amino acids. V lost 8 bases, J lost 8 bases, and 21 bases lay in between. CDR3 DNA sequence: TGTGCCAGCTCCCTCGTCCCCGCAGGGCAGGAAAAACTGTTTTTT. Protein product: CASSLVPAGQEKLFF.

The gene calls are TRBV12-3 or TRBV12-4 and TRBJ2-4; D is unresolved. The CDR3 is 13 amino acids. V shed 2 bases and J shed 0 bases, with 2 bases lying between them. The CDR3 here is CASSLLAKNIQYF. The CDR3 nucleotides are TGTGCCAGCAGTTTACTAGCCAAAAACATTCAGTACTTC.

This clonotype was observed a single time. This sequence joins TRBV6-2 or TRBV6-3 and TRBJ2-3, with D perhaps given as TRBD1 or TRBD2 (5 bases each). The CDR3 sequence is 14 residues long. V shed 2 bases and J shed 6 bases, with 12 bases lying between them. Germline CDR1 reads MNHEY; CDR2 reads SVGEGT. In nucleotides, the CDR3 is TGTGCCAGCAGTTACGGGGGAGCTAGCGATACGCAGTATTTT. This encodes CASSYGGASDTQYF.

This clonotype has a single count. The chain carries TRBV7-9 and TRBJ2-7; D unclear. CDR1 and CDR2 from the germline V gene are SEHNR and FQNEAQ (reference sequence). This CDR3 contains 12 residues. The V end lost 0 bases, the J end lost 7 bases, and 7 bases lay between the germline ends. CDR3 amino acids: CASSLALNEQYF. The DNA for the CDR3 is TGTGCCAGCAGCTTAGCGCTCAATGAGCAGTACTTC.

This clonotype was seen a handful of times. J is TRBJ2-7 and V is TRBV7-9, with unresolved D. This CDR3 region has 16 residues. V shed 5 bases and J shed 2 bases, with 19 bases lying between them. Germline CDR1 SEHNR, CDR2 FQNEAQ (reference sequence). The CDR3 sequence: CASSRSINHAPYEQYF. CDR3 coding DNA: TGTGCCAGCAGCCGGTCAATTAATCATGCCCCCTACGAGCAGTACTTC. The full variable domain, its missing parts supplied by reference TRBV7-9 and TRBJ2-7, is DTGVSQNPRHKITKRGQNVTFRCDPISEHNRLYWYRQTLGQGPEFLTYFQNEAQLEKSRLLSDRFSAERPKGSFSTLEIQRTEQGDSAMYLCASSRSINHAPYEQYFGPGTRLTVT.

V and J are TRBV6-2 or TRBV6-3 and TRBJ2-1; TRBD2 matches 9 bases. CDR3 length: 16 amino acids. With 4 bases clipped from V and 7 bases from J, the junction kept 11 bases outside the gene matches. Germline V gene data show CDR1 as MNHEY and CDR2 as SVGEGT. The CDR3 DNA sequence: TGTGCCAGCAGTTTACAAGCGGGAGGCCGTATTAATGAGCAGTTCTTC. Translating gives CASSLQAGGRINEQFF.

The rearrangement uses TRBV20-1 and TRBJ2-7; 9 bases agree with TRBD1. Germline lookup yields CDR1 DFQATT and CDR2 SNEGSKA (reference sequence). The CDR3 has 13 residues. V shed 6 bases and J 5 bases; nucleotides not matched to a gene: 8. The CDR3 loop reads CSAPGQGIHEQYF. Written as DNA, the CDR3 is TGCAGTGCACCCGGACAGGGGATCCACGAGCAGTACTTC.

This clonotype was counted a few times. This rearrangement joins TRBV4-3 to TRBJ2-7; TRBD2 aligns across 10 bases. The CDR3 covers 16 residues. J lost 0 bases, V lost 3 bases, and 5 bases had no gene match. Germline V lookup: CDR1 LGHNA, CDR2 YSLEER. The CDR3 loop is CASSHPLAGASYEQYV. In DNA, the CDR3 is TGCGCCAGCAGCCACCCCCTAGCGGGAGCCTCCTACGAGCAGTACGTC.

CDR3 in DNA: TGTGCCAGTAGTATGAGGCGGGAGAGCACCTACGAGCAGTACTTC. This codes for CASSMRRESTYEQYF. The rearrangement links TRBV19 to TRBJ2-7, with 7 bases aligning to TRBD2. The CDR3 is made up of 15 amino acids. Trimming took 3 bases from V and 2 from J; bases not matched to a gene: 7. Germline V CDR1 and CDR2: LNHDA, SQIVND (reference sequence).

This clonotype was detected only a few times. This chain joins TRBV6-5 and TRBJ2-1; D possibly corresponds to TRBD2 (8 bases). The CDR3 sequence is 21 residues long. V was pared by 7 bases and J by 0 bases, with 31 bases between. CDR1 and CDR2 from the germline V gene are MNHEY and SVGAGI. The CDR3 reads CASNPRTGSLGREVSYNEQFF. In DNA, the CDR3 is TGTGCCAGCAACCCCCGGACAGGCTCTCTTGGGCGGGAGGTCTCCTACAATGAGCAGTTCTTC.

In its sample, this clonotype was seen a few times. The gene calls are TRBV7-2 and TRBJ2-2, with 9 bases fitting TRBD2. V was clipped by 1 base and J by 1 base; unmatched bases: 4. CDR3 size: 17 residues. Looked up from germline, CDR1 is SGHTA and CDR2 is FQGNSA. CDR3 coding DNA: TGTGCCAGCAGCTTAGGTTGGACTAGCGTGAACACCGGGGAGCTGTTTTTT. It codes for CASSLGWTSVNTGELFF.

This clonotype was picked up many times. The genes are TRBV7-8 and TRBJ1-1; D remains unclear. This CDR3 region has 14 residues. Germline V lookup: CDR1 SGHVS, CDR2 FQNEAQ. V shed 1 base and J shed 0 bases, with 6 bases lying between them. CDR3 amino acids: CASSLGGVNTEAFF. The CDR3 nucleotides are TGTGCCAGCAGCTTAGGCGGGGTGAACACTGAAGCTTTCTTT. The full variable domain, with the rest looked up from reference TRBV7-8 and TRBJ1-1, is GAGVSQSPRYKVAKRGQDVALRCDPISGHVSLFWYQQALGQGPEFLTYFQNEAQLDKSGLPSDRFFAERPEGSVSTLKIQRTQQEDSAVYLCASSLGGVNTEAFFGQGTRLTVV.

This clonotype was picked up a small number of times. The chain has TRBV7-4 and TRBJ1-1; 7 positions agree with TRBD1. Germline trimming cut 4 bases from V and 1 base from J; bases unmatched to any gene: 9. The CDR3 has 16 residues. Germline V gene sequence: CDR1 SGHVT, CDR2 SQSDAQ. CDR3 nucleotide sequence: TGTGCCAGCAGCTACACTGTTACAGGGGAGAACACTGAAGCTTTCTTT. Its translation: CASSYTVTGENTEAFF.

The chain recombines TRBV2 with TRBJ2-7, with unresolved D. The CDR3 runs 16 residues. Germline V gene lookup returns CDR1 SNHLY and CDR2 FYNNEI. Trimming took 4 bases from V and 4 from J, leaving 20 bases between them. This chain's CDR3 is CASSGPAGSPIYEQYV. The CDR3 coding sequence is TGTGCCAGCAGTGGACCGGCCGGCAGTCCGATATACGAGCAGTACGTC.